A selection of T cell receptor beta chains follows, all from one sample in a study of OX40 agonist ivuxolimab in advanced cancers. Measured with immunoSEQ multiplex PCR; TCRdb has only the in-frame clones, and not every one. There are under 85,000 clones in the sample; about 88% occur only once, and roughly 0.44% lies in the top ten. The specimen was CD4+ or CD8+ T cells sorted from blood, collected in a trial of the OX40 agonist ivuxolimab. The receptors here all came from an adult with an advanced solid tumor such as melanoma, head and neck, liver or kidney cancer. The CDR3 runs from the conserved cysteine through the conserved F or W. A D gene is named only where the DNA matches it firmly. The size of a clone is reported for some rows only, either as once, few or many, or as a class for expanded clones.

j_call: TRBJ1-5; d_call: .; v_call: TRBV7-2; clone_size: .; cdr3_nt: TGTGCCAGCAGCGCCCGACAGAATCAGCCCCAGCATTTT; cdr3_aa: CASSARQNQPQHF
j_call: TRBJ2-7; d_call: .; v_call: TRBV10-3; clone_size: .; cdr3_nt: TGTGCCATCAGCCAGGAGAACTACGAGCAGTACTTC; cdr3_aa: CAISQENYEQYF
j_call: TRBJ1-5; d_call: TRBD1; v_call: TRBV2; clone_size: .; cdr3_nt: TGTGCCAGCAGTGACGTAGGGGGCAGCAATCAGCCCCAGCATTTT; cdr3_aa: CASSDVGGSNQPQHF
j_call: TRBJ1-5; d_call: .; v_call: TRBV7-2; clone_size: .; cdr3_nt: TGTGCCAGCAGCCCCGGACAGAACAATCAGCCCCAGCATTTT; cdr3_aa: CASSPGQNNQPQHF
j_call: TRBJ2-7; d_call: TRBD1; v_call: TRBV7-8; clone_size: .; cdr3_nt: TGTGCCAGCAGCCCTAGGACAGGGTTAGACTCCTACGAGCAGTACTTC; cdr3_aa: CASSPRTGLDSYEQYF
j_call: TRBJ1-5; d_call: .; v_call: TRBV6-1; clone_size: .; cdr3_nt: TGTGCCAGCAGTGGTGCGGCGGGCAGCCAGCATTTT; cdr3_aa: CASSGAAGSQHF
j_call: TRBJ2-1; d_call: .; v_call: TRBV9; clone_size: .; cdr3_nt: TGTGCCAGCAGCGTAGATTGGGAATCCTACAATGAGCAGTTCTTC; cdr3_aa: CASSVDWESYNEQFF
j_call: TRBJ1-5; d_call: .; v_call: TRBV19; clone_size: few; cdr3_nt: TGTGCCAGTAGTAAGACAGGCCAAAATCAGCCCCAGCATTTT; cdr3_aa: CASSKTGQNQPQHF
j_call: TRBJ1-3; d_call: .; v_call: TRBV5-1; clone_size: .; cdr3_nt: TGCGCCAGCAGTAGAAACGGAGGAGGAAACACCATATATTTT; cdr3_aa: CASSRNGGGNTIYF
j_call: TRBJ2-7; d_call: TRBD2; v_call: TRBV10-2; clone_size: .; cdr3_nt: TGCGCCAGCAGGACTTCGACTAGCCCCTACGAGCAGTACTTC; cdr3_aa: CASRTSTSPYEQYF
j_call: TRBJ1-1; d_call: .; v_call: TRBV5-6; clone_size: .; cdr3_nt: TGTGCCAGCAGCTTGGGCGGGGGGAGGGCTGAAGCTTTCTTT; cdr3_aa: CASSLGGGRAEAFF
j_call: TRBJ1-3; d_call: .; v_call: TRBV5-1; clone_size: .; cdr3_nt: TGCGCCAGCAGTAACCCGGGTGCGGGAAACACCATATATTTT; cdr3_aa: CASSNPGAGNTIYF
j_call: TRBJ1-2; d_call: .; v_call: TRBV5-4; clone_size: .; cdr3_nt: TGTGCCAGCAGCTTGGGGGGGGACAACCTGGCCTATGGCTACACCTTC; cdr3_aa: CASSLGGDNLAYGYTF
j_call: TRBJ2-3; d_call: TRBD2; v_call: TRBV18; clone_size: .; cdr3_nt: TGTGCCAGCTCACTAAGCACGTCGCGGGGGGGCACAGATACGCAGTATTTT; cdr3_aa: CASSLSTSRGGTDTQYF
j_call: TRBJ2-5; d_call: .; v_call: TRBV9; clone_size: once; cdr3_nt: TGTGCCAGCAGCGTAGTTCCGGAAGAGACCCAGTACTTC; cdr3_aa: CASSVVPEETQYF
j_call: TRBJ1-2; d_call: .; v_call: TRBV19; clone_size: .; cdr3_nt: TGTGCCAGTAGTAATCTCGGGTCTCTGGCTAACTATGGCTACACCTTC; cdr3_aa: CASSNLGSLANYGYTF
j_call: TRBJ1-5; d_call: .; v_call: TRBV6-4; clone_size: .; cdr3_nt: TGTGCCAGCAGCTTAACAGGGATGGGTCAGCCCCAGCATTTT; cdr3_aa: CASSLTGMGQPQHF
j_call: TRBJ1-4; d_call: .; v_call: TRBV2; clone_size: .; cdr3_nt: TGTGCCAGCACTCTGGACGGCCGGTATGAAAAACTGTTTTTT; cdr3_aa: CASTLDGRYEKLFF
j_call: TRBJ1-4; d_call: .; v_call: TRBV5-4; clone_size: many; cdr3_nt: TGTGCCAGCAGCTCCGGGACGGAAAGTGAAAAACTGTTTTTT; cdr3_aa: CASSSGTESEKLFF
j_call: TRBJ1-6; d_call: .; v_call: TRBV5-6; clone_size: .; cdr3_nt: TGTGCCAGCAGCTTGGGAACGGCGAGTTCACCCCTCCACTTT; cdr3_aa: CASSLGTASSPLHF
j_call: TRBJ1-5; d_call: .; v_call: TRBV6-5; clone_size: .; cdr3_nt: TGTGCCAGCAGTTACTCGAATCTTGGGGGGCCCCAGCATTTT; cdr3_aa: CASSYSNLGGPQHF
j_call: TRBJ2-1; d_call: .; v_call: TRBV7-2; clone_size: .; cdr3_nt: TGTGCCAGCAGTCAACAGGCCTACAATGAGCAGTTCTTC; cdr3_aa: CASSQQAYNEQFF
j_call: TRBJ1-2; d_call: TRBD1; v_call: TRBV18; clone_size: .; cdr3_nt: TGTGCCAGCTCATCAACAGGGGGCGAAGGTGGCTACACCTTC; cdr3_aa: CASSSTGGEGGYTF
j_call: TRBJ2-5; d_call: TRBD2; v_call: TRBV15; clone_size: .; cdr3_nt: TGTGCCACCAGAGCCCCCACCCCCCCTAGCGGGGGGGTCCAAGAGACCCAGTACTTC; cdr3_aa: CATRAPTPPSGGVQETQYF
j_call: TRBJ1-1; d_call: .; v_call: TRBV7-8; clone_size: .; cdr3_nt: TGTGCCAGCAGCCCCCCGGGCTCCGGGGGTGCTTTCTTT; cdr3_aa: CASSPPGSGGAFF
j_call: TRBJ2-3; d_call: .; v_call: TRBV5-1; clone_size: once; cdr3_nt: TGCGCCAGCAGCCTAGGGGGGGATACGCAGTATTTT; cdr3_aa: CASSLGGDTQYF
j_call: TRBJ2-5; d_call: .; v_call: TRBV11-2; clone_size: .; cdr3_nt: TGTGCCAGCAGCTTATCTGGGGGAACAGAGACCCAGTACTTC; cdr3_aa: CASSLSGGTETQYF
j_call: TRBJ2-7; d_call: .; v_call: TRBV5-1; clone_size: .; cdr3_nt: TGCGCCAGCAGCCTCTGGCAGGGGTACGACGAGCAGTACTTC; cdr3_aa: CASSLWQGYDEQYF
j_call: TRBJ1-1; d_call: TRBD1; v_call: TRBV5-4; clone_size: .; cdr3_nt: TGTGCCAGCAGCCTTCGGGGGGGACAGGTTTGGAACACTGAAGCTTTCTTT; cdr3_aa: CASSLRGGQVWNTEAFF
j_call: TRBJ1-1; d_call: .; v_call: TRBV20-1; clone_size: .; cdr3_nt: TGCAGTGCTAGAGACAACACTGAAGCTTTCTTT; cdr3_aa: CSARDNTEAFF
j_call: TRBJ2-1; d_call: .; v_call: TRBV6-5; clone_size: .; cdr3_nt: TGTGCCACCTCGCGGGGGCCCACCTACAATGAGCAGTTCTTC; cdr3_aa: CATSRGPTYNEQFF
j_call: TRBJ2-7; d_call: TRBD2; v_call: TRBV4-3; clone_size: .; cdr3_nt: TGCGCCAGCAGCCCAAAACTAGCGGGGGCACACGAGCAGTACTTC; cdr3_aa: CASSPKLAGAHEQYF
j_call: TRBJ1-6; d_call: TRBD1; v_call: TRBV7-3; clone_size: .; cdr3_nt: TGTGCCAGCAGCTTAACACCGGGACAGGGGAATTCACCCCTCCACTTT; cdr3_aa: CASSLTPGQGNSPLHF
j_call: TRBJ1-4; d_call: .; v_call: TRBV5-4; clone_size: .; cdr3_nt: TGTGCCAGCAGCCCCAGGGGAGGGGAAAAACTGTTTTTT; cdr3_aa: CASSPRGGEKLFF
j_call: TRBJ2-5; d_call: .; v_call: TRBV7-2; clone_size: once; cdr3_nt: TGTGCCAGCAGCTTAGCGGGGGGGACCCAGTACTTC; cdr3_aa: CASSLAGGTQYF
j_call: TRBJ2-7; d_call: .; v_call: TRBV6-5; clone_size: .; cdr3_nt: TGTGCCATCAGTGAGTCGGAACACCAGTACTTC; cdr3_aa: CAISESEHQYF
j_call: TRBJ2-1; d_call: .; v_call: TRBV5-1; clone_size: .; cdr3_nt: TGCGCCAGCCAATTCTCAGGGGTCTCCTACAATGAGCAGTTCTTC; cdr3_aa: CASQFSGVSYNEQFF
j_call: TRBJ1-3; d_call: .; v_call: TRBV7-2; clone_size: .; cdr3_nt: TGTGCCAGCAGCCCCTCCGGAAACACCATATATTTT; cdr3_aa: CASSPSGNTIYF
j_call: TRBJ2-5; d_call: .; v_call: TRBV19; clone_size: .; cdr3_nt: TGTGCCAGTAGTTTGACTAGTGGGGGGGCCCAAGAGACCCAGTACTTC; cdr3_aa: CASSLTSGGAQETQYF
j_call: TRBJ2-1; d_call: .; v_call: TRBV10-3; clone_size: .; cdr3_nt: TGTGCCGCAGCGGACACGGCGTACAATGAGCAGTTCTTC; cdr3_aa: CAAADTAYNEQFF
j_call: TRBJ2-7; d_call: .; v_call: TRBV7-3; clone_size: few; cdr3_nt: TGTGCCAGCAGGGACAGCCGGGAGGACTACGAGCAGTACTTC; cdr3_aa: CASRDSREDYEQYF
j_call: TRBJ1-3; d_call: .; v_call: TRBV4-3; clone_size: medium-sized; cdr3_nt: TGCGCCAGCAGCCAAGGAGGGACTGGAAACACCATATATTTT; cdr3_aa: CASSQGGTGNTIYF
j_call: TRBJ2-1; d_call: .; v_call: TRBV15; clone_size: .; cdr3_nt: TGTGCCACCAGCAGAGACTTCGGCTACAATGAGCAGTTCTTC; cdr3_aa: CATSRDFGYNEQFF
j_call: TRBJ2-2; d_call: TRBD2; v_call: TRBV4-3; clone_size: .; cdr3_nt: TGCGCCAGCAGCCAACTAGCGGGGGGGAACACCGGGGAGCTGTTTTTT; cdr3_aa: CASSQLAGGNTGELFF
j_call: TRBJ1-1; d_call: .; v_call: TRBV7-3; clone_size: .; cdr3_nt: TGTGCCAGCAGCCCGTACGTGAACACTGAAGCTTTCTTT; cdr3_aa: CASSPYVNTEAFF
j_call: TRBJ2-7; d_call: TRBD2; v_call: TRBV4-1; clone_size: .; cdr3_nt: TGCGCCAGCAGCCAAGATATTGAGCGGGGGTACGAGCAGTACTTC; cdr3_aa: CASSQDIERGYEQYF
j_call: TRBJ1-1; d_call: .; v_call: TRBV10-3; clone_size: .; cdr3_nt: TGTGCCATCAGACAAAGCATGAACACTGAAGCTTTCTTT; cdr3_aa: CAIRQSMNTEAFF
j_call: TRBJ2-3; d_call: TRBD1; v_call: TRBV19; clone_size: .; cdr3_nt: TGTGCCAGTAGTATAGACCAGACAGGGGCAGATACGCAGTATTTT; cdr3_aa: CASSIDQTGADTQYF
j_call: TRBJ1-4; d_call: .; v_call: TRBV18; clone_size: .; cdr3_nt: TGTGCCAGCTCACCACCCGGGGAAAGGGAAAAACTGTTTTTT; cdr3_aa: CASSPPGEREKLFF
j_call: TRBJ1-1; d_call: .; v_call: TRBV5-1; clone_size: once; cdr3_nt: TGCGCCAGCAGCTCCTCGGATCGGCGGGAAGAAGCTTTCTTT; cdr3_aa: CASSSSDRREEAFF
j_call: TRBJ2-7; d_call: .; v_call: TRBV11-3; clone_size: .; cdr3_nt: TGTGCCAGCAGCTTGGGGGGGACAGGTACCTACGAGCAGTACTTC; cdr3_aa: CASSLGGTGTYEQYF
j_call: TRBJ2-3; d_call: .; v_call: TRBV7-3; clone_size: few; cdr3_nt: TGTGCCAGCAGCGAGGACACTAGCACAGATACGCAGTATTTT; cdr3_aa: CASSEDTSTDTQYF
j_call: TRBJ2-7; d_call: .; v_call: TRBV5-3; clone_size: .; cdr3_nt: TGTGCCAGAAGCCACCCGGACAGTATTAGCTCCTACGAGCAGTACTTC; cdr3_aa: CARSHPDSISSYEQYF
j_call: TRBJ1-3; d_call: .; v_call: TRBV7-3; clone_size: .; cdr3_nt: TGTGCCAGCAGCGACGGGACCTCTGGAAACACCATATATTTT; cdr3_aa: CASSDGTSGNTIYF